This record covers a single T cell receptor (beta chain). The data are from a study of blood T cell repertoires in COVID-19. Study context: The United States, Italy and Spain provided the acute and convalescent COVID-19 samples. From T cells, B-cell-depleted T cells, or PBMCs came the material, which was cDNA or gDNA.

Per the study methods: Amplified reference gene primers provided the basis for estimating nucleated cell counts. The method was immunoSEQ multiplex PCR; TCRdb's version includes in-frame clones alone and lacks a portion of them. The V and J calls and clone size come from that table; D and trimming were worked out from the DNA. The table shows roughly 120,000 clones, with roughly nine tenths occurring only once. The TCR sequence derives from a man between 50 and 59 years old with active COVID-19. The sequenced sample was peripheral blood.

This CDR3 is CASSFTSGGGRETQYF. CDR3 DNA sequence: TGTGCCAGCAGCTTCACTAGCGGGGGAGGGCGGGAGACCCAGTACTTC. The chain joins TRBV7-2 to TRBJ2-5, with TRBD2 matching 11 bases. This CDR3 has 16 residues. The V and J ends lost 3 bases and 5 bases, in that order; junction bases with no gene match: 8. CDR1 and CDR2 (germline): SGHTA, FQGNSA.